This T cell receptor beta chain came from a study of spatial heterogeneity in lung cancer. The time point is: sample taken at primary tumor resection. Whole RNA, isolated from tumor, nontumor lung or frozen PBMC, was sequenced without prior sorting. The study's findings and limits: Ubiquitous, expanded tumor-derived TCRs were more frequently observed in blood at resection than at follow-up.

All TCR cDNA molecules were individually tagged with a unique molecular identifier. TCRdb re-called the 5' RACE reads with MiXCR, one entry per CDR3 protein. This sample has about 92,000 distinct CDR3 sequences, with 12% found just once. This clonotype was found a few times. Antigen: not known. The material was PBMCs, obtained at surgery. This sequence originates from a male donor with early-stage non-small cell lung cancer.

CDR3 sequence reads: CSVGTGNSNQPQHF. The CDR3 coding sequence is TGCAGCGTGGGGACAGGGAATAGCAATCAGCCCCAGCATTTT. The chain recombines TRBV29-1 with TRBJ1-5; 9 positions match TRBD1. V lost 6 bases and J lost 0; bases outside the gene matches: 3. CDR3 length equals 14 residues. Germline loops: CDR1 SQVTM, CDR2 ANQGSEA.